A single sample gave rise to the 13 T cell receptor beta chains below, sequenced in a study of blood T cell repertoires in COVID-19. Sequencing was performed with immunoSEQ multiplex PCR; in TCRdb, only in-frame clones are kept and a portion is missing. This repertoire shows fewer than 90,000 clones, about nine tenths found once; its top ten account for roughly 15%. The sequenced material came from peripheral blood. The receptors derive from a male donor with acute or convalescent COVID-19.

V is TRBV12-3 or TRBV12-4 and J is TRBJ1-1; unclear D gene. Between the trimmed V and J ends, which lost 6 bases and 3 bases, there was a span of 8 bases. The CDR3 spans 12 residues. CDR3 region: CASRGPYTEAFF. The CDR3 coding sequence is TGTGCCAGCAGGGGCCCATACACTGAAGCTTTCTTT.

The chain carries TRBV30 and TRBJ1-2; TRBD1 might be the D (5 bases). CDR3 length: 13 residues. The ends were cut back, 1 base at V and 4 bases at J, with 10 bases in the middle. Germline assignment: CDR1 GTSNPN and CDR2 SVGIG (reference sequence). Here the CDR3 DNA reads TGTGCCTGGAGTGACCAGGGTTTCTATGGCTACACCTTC. Amino acid sequence: CAWSDQGFYGYTF.

This rearrangement joins TRBV27 to TRBJ2-5; 12 positions agree with TRBD1. The CDR3 covers 17 residues. The V segment lost 9 bases and the J segment 4 bases; nucleotides outside the gene matches: 15. Per germline, CDR1 MNHEY and CDR2 SMNVEV (reference sequence). CDR3 coding DNA: TGTGCCAGAACTTTGGGTTGGGACAGGGGGCTTGGAGAGACCCAGTACTTC. It specifies CARTLGWDRGLGETQYF.

The rearrangement links TRBV5-4 to TRBJ2-1; 8 positions agree with TRBD2. The CDR3 has 15 residues. The germline V gene encodes CDR1 SGHNT and CDR2 YYREEE (reference sequence). V lost 4 bases and J lost 5; bases outside the gene matches: 8. The CDR3 sequence: CASSHTSGANNEQFF. The CDR3 region has the DNA TGTGCCAGCAGCCATACTAGCGGAGCTAACAATGAGCAGTTCTTC.

This clone was observed a few times. V and J are TRBV12-3 or TRBV12-4 and TRBJ2-2; D gene unclear. This CDR3 comprises 11 residues. The V end was cut by 5 bases, the J end by 9 bases, with 7 bases between. CDR3 region: CASSPRWELFF. CDR3 nucleotide sequence: TGTGCCAGCAGTCCCCGGTGGGAGCTGTTTTTT.

V and J are TRBV6-5 and TRBJ1-2, with D unresolved. Looked up from germline, CDR1 is MNHEY and CDR2 is SVGAGI. This CDR3 has 12 residues. V dropped 9 bases and J dropped 3 bases, with 11 bases sitting between them. The CDR3 spells CASIISDYGYTF. In DNA form, the CDR3 reads TGTGCCAGTATAATCTCGGACTATGGCTACACCTTC.

The rearrangement joins TRBV7-2 to TRBJ2-7; D ambiguous. From germline, CDR1 is SGHTA and CDR2 FQGNSA. Trimming shortened V by 2 bases and J by 7 bases, and 9 bases separated the two germline ends. CDR3 size: 12 residues. The CDR3 DNA is TGTGCCAGCAGCTTACTCTTTTCGGAGCAGTACTTC. Amino acids: CASSLLFSEQYF.

The chain has TRBV5-8 and TRBJ1-1; D gene unclear. With 2 bases removed from V and 7 bases from J, the gap between germline ends came to 9 bases. Germline values: CDR1 SGHTS, CDR2 YDEGEE. The CDR3 runs 12 residues. Here the CDR3 DNA reads TGTGCCAGCAGCTTACGGCCGGGTGAAGCTTTCTTT. Protein: CASSLRPGEAFF.

The chain couples TRBV6-2 or TRBV6-3 to TRBJ1-5; a possible D gene is TRBD1 (5 bases). Trimming left V 0 bases short and J 5 bases short, with 8 bases between. The CDR3 contains 14 residues. Per the germline V gene, CDR1 is MNHEY and CDR2 is SVGEGT. The CDR3 DNA sequence: TGTGCCAGCAGTTACTCCGGAGGGGATCAGCCCCAGCATTTT. This gives the protein CASSYSGGDQPQHF.

In DNA, the CDR3 is TGTGCCAGCAGGGGGACAGGCCCTAATTCACCCCTCCACTTT. Its protein product is CASRGTGPNSPLHF. The V call is TRBV27, the J call TRBJ1-6; 8 bases map to TRBD1. V dropped 6 bases and J dropped 6; count of bases not matched to a gene: 4. This CDR3 has 14 residues. Germline CDR1 MNHEY, CDR2 SMNVEV (reference sequence).

This sequence joins TRBV19 and TRBJ2-7; 8 bases fit TRBD1. CDR3 length: 18 amino acids. V dropped 6 bases and J dropped 1; count of bases not matched to a gene: 17. CDR1 LNHDA and CDR2 SQIVND come from the germline V gene (reference sequence). DNA for the CDR3: TGTGCCAGTAGCCGGGCCGTTTCAGCCGGGACAGGTTCCTACGAGCAGTACTTC. Protein product: CASSRAVSAGTGSYEQYF.

The J gene is TRBJ1-6, the V gene TRBV2, with a tentative D call TRBD1 (5 bases). Per germline, CDR1 SNHLY and CDR2 FYNNEI. CDR3 length: 14 residues. The V end was cut by 3 bases, the J end by 5 bases, with 8 bases between. In DNA form, the CDR3 reads TGTGCCAGCAGTGAGGCAGGGAATAATTCACCCCTCCACTTT. Translated, it gives CASSEAGNNSPLHF.

This rearrangement joins TRBV3-1 (or the pseudogene TRBV3-2) to TRBJ2-7, with TRBD1 matching over 7 bases. CDR3 length: 13 residues. Germline CDR1 reads LGHDT; CDR2 reads YNNKEL (reference sequence). V shed 4 bases and J 3 bases; nucleotides not matched to a gene: 3. CDR3 protein: CASSRGTDYEQYF. Written as DNA, the CDR3 is TGTGCCAGCAGCCGGGGGACAGACTACGAGCAGTACTTC.